This T cell receptor (beta chain) originates from a study of blood T cell repertoires in COVID-19. Germline loops: CDR1 SGHAT, CDR2 FQNNGV. The CDR3 sequence is 12 residues long. V shed 8 bases and J shed 1 base, with 7 bases lying between them. Sequencing used immunoSEQ multiplex PCR; TCRdb keeps in-frame clones, though not all of them. The sample has about 300,000 clones, approximately 82% seen once; the top ten hold roughly 1.1%. Sequenced sample: peripheral blood. This receptor was taken from a woman in her fifties or sixties with acute or convalescent COVID-19. The chain couples TRBV11-2 to TRBJ2-3; D is perhaps TRBD2 (5 bases). The CDR3 bases are TGTGCCAGCCGGCGGGGCACAGATACGCAGTATTTT. Encoded protein: CASRRGTDTQYF.